A selection of T cell receptor beta chains follows, all from one sample in a study of blood T cells in healthy people across ages. A single record per CDR3 protein comes from TCRdb applying MiXCR to the 5' RACE reads. The table includes roughly 500,000 distinct CDR3 sequences, roughly 28% detected once. The sequenced sample consisted of blood. Source of these receptors: a woman aged 70-85 years in good health. CDR3s include the opening cysteine and the closing phenylalanine or tryptophan. Each record gives: clone size, CDR3 length, V gene, J gene, D gene, CDR3 DNA, CDR3 protein. D genes are given only for firm matches. The listing skips clone size in some rows; elsewhere it reads once, few, many or a size class.

>.|16|TRBV13|TRBJ1-2|TRBD1
TGTGCCAGCAGCTGGGGCGGGACAGTATCATCCTATGGCTACACCTTC
CASSWGGTVSSYGYTF
>few|14|TRBV18|TRBJ2-5|.
TGTGCCAGCTCACAAGGGTCGGACCAAGAAGAGCAGTACTTC
CASSQGSDQEEQYF
>.|15|TRBV5-1|TRBJ2-5|TRBD2
TGCGCCAGCAGCCCAACGGGACTAGCGAGAGAGACCCAGTACTTC
CASSPTGLARETQYF
>few|11|TRBV6-6|TRBJ1-1|.
TGTGCCAGCACTTTTTTCACTGAAGCTTTCTTT
CASTFFTEAFF
>once|13|TRBV9|TRBJ2-4|.
TGTGCCAGCAGCGGTGGGCGTCAAAACATTCAGTACTTC
CASSGGRQNIQYF
>.|13|TRBV5-1|TRBJ2-1|.
TGCGCCAGCAGCGGGACCCGTTACAATGAGCAGTTCTTC
CASSGTRYNEQFF
>.|13|TRBV20-1|TRBJ2-7|TRBD1
TGCAGTGCTAGCCCCACAGGGGCGGACGAGCAGTACTTC
CSASPTGADEQYF
>few|14|TRBV6-2/TRBV6-3|TRBJ2-3|TRBD2
TGTGCCAGCAACCTCGGGGGGTCCACAGATACGCAGTATTTT
CASNLGGSTDTQYF
>.|15|TRBV7-3|TRBJ2-1|TRBD2
TGTGCCAGCAGCGCGACTAGCGAGGCCTACAATGAGCAGTTCTTC
CASSATSEAYNEQFF
>.|17|TRBV7-2|TRBJ1-1|.
TGTGCCAGCAGCTTCGATAAGGGATGGGACCTCAACACTGAAGCTTTCTTT
CASSFDKGWDLNTEAFF
>few|10|TRBV28|TRBJ1-1|.
TGTGCCAGCAGTTTGAGTGAAGCTTTCTTT
CASSLSEAFF
>.|13|TRBV7-2|TRBJ1-4|.
TGTGCCAGCAGCTCGGGGGGACCTGTGAAACTGTTTTTT
CASSSGGPVKLFF
>.|16|TRBV10-3|TRBJ2-1|.
TGTGCCATCAGTCTACCGACAGGGACGGGGGGCAATGAGCAGTTCTTC
CAISLPTGTGGNEQFF
>.|14|TRBV5-1|TRBJ1-4|.
TGCGCCAGCAGCGAAGACAGGAATAATGAAAAACTGTTTTTT
CASSEDRNNEKLFF
>.|15|TRBV20-1|TRBJ1-2|TRBD1
TGCAGTGCTATAGGTGGACAGGGTTCAAACTATGGCTACACCTTC
CSAIGGQGSNYGYTF
>.|20|TRBV11-3|TRBJ2-5|.
TGTGCCAGCAGCTTAAGCCTCTACATACCAGGGGGGCCCGAAGGGGAGACCCAGTACTTC
CASSLSLYIPGGPEGETQYF
>.|14|TRBV20-1|TRBJ1-3|TRBD1
TGCAGTGCTAGTGGTACAGGGGGCCGAAACACCATATATTTT
CSASGTGGRNTIYF
>.|15|TRBV5-1|TRBJ2-5|TRBD1
TGCGCCAGCAGCGGACGGGACAGTTCCCAAGAGACCCAGTACTTC
CASSGRDSSQETQYF
>.|15|TRBV6-1|TRBJ2-3|.
TGTGCCAGCAGTGAAGCGCCCTCGAACACAGATACGCAGTATTTT
CASSEAPSNTDTQYF
>.|12|TRBV9|TRBJ2-1|.
TGTGCCAGCAGCGTAGGAGAGGGCGAGCAGTTCTTC
CASSVGEGEQFF
>.|13|TRBV12-3/TRBV12-4|TRBJ2-5|.
TGTGCCAGCAGTTTCTTGATCCAAGAGACCCAGTACTTC
CASSFLIQETQYF
>few|15|TRBV7-2|TRBJ1-1|.
TGTGCCAGCAGCTTAGCGGGAGGGGTGAACACTGAAGCTTTCTTT
CASSLAGGVNTEAFF
>.|16|TRBV7-3|TRBJ2-1|.
TGTGCCAGCAGCTCCCTGGGGGGGGCCGGTATGAATGAGCAGTTCTTC
CASSSLGGAGMNEQFF